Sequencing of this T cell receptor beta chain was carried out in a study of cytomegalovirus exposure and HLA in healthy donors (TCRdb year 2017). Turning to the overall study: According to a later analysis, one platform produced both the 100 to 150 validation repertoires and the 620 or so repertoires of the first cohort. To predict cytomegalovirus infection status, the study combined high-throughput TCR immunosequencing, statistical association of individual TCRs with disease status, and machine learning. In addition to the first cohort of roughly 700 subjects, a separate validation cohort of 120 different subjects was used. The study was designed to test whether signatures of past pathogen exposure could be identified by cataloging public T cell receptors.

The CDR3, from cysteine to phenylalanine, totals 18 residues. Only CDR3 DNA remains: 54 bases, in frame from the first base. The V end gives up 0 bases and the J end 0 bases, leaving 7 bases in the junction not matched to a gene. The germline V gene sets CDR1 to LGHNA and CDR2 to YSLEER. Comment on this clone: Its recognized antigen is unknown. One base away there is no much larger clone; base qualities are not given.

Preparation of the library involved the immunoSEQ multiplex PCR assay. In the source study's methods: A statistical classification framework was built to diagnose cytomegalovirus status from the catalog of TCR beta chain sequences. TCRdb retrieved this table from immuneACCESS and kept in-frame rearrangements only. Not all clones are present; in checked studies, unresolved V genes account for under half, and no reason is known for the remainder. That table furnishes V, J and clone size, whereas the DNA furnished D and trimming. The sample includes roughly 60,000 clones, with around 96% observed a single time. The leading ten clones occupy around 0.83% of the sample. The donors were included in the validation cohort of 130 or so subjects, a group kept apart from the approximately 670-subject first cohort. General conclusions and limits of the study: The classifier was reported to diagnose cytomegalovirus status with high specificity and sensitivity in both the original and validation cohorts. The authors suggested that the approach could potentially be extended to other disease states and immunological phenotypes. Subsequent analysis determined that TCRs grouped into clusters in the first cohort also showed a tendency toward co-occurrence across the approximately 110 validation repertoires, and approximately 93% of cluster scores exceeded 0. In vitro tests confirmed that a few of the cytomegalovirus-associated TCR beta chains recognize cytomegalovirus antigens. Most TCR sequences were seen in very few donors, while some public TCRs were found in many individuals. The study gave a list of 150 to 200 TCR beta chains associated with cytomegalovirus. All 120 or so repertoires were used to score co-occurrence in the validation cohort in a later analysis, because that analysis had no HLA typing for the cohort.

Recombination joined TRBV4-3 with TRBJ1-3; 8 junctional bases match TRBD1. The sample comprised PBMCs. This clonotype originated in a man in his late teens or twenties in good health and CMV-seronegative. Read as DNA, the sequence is TGCGCCAGCAGCCAAGATGCGGGGACAGGTTACTCTGGAAACACCATATATTTT. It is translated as CASSQDAGTGYSGNTIYF.